What follows is one T cell receptor beta chain and its context. What it binds is not known. The data stem from a study of OX40 agonist ivuxolimab in advanced cancers. Study-level points and caveats: Circulating CD4+ and CD8+ T cells showed clonal expansion by week 6 at 0.1 to 3.0 mg/kg.

CDR1 LNHDA and CDR2 SQIVND come from the germline V gene (reference sequence). V lost 3 bases to trimming and J lost 3 bases, with 17 bases between them. The length of the CDR3 is 16 residues. Method: immunoSEQ multiplex PCR; TCRdb's copy keeps in-frame clones and lacks some. The profile shows tens of thousands of clones, about 86% of them singletons. The sequence was obtained from an adult with an advanced solid tumor such as melanoma, head and neck, liver or kidney cancer. Sequencing was performed on CD4+ or CD8+ T cells sorted from blood, taken in a trial of the OX40 agonist ivuxolimab. The rearrangement uses TRBV19 and TRBJ1-1; weak D call: TRBD1 (6 bases). The DNA of the CDR3 is TGTGCCAGTAGTATCGACGCAGGGGCGCCGTACACTGAAGCTTTCTTT. Translated, it gives CASSIDAGAPYTEAFF.